This entry features one T cell receptor (beta chain) sequence. Its specificity is not known. The data stem from a study of beta chain features in type 1 diabetes. The V end was cut by 3 bases, the J end by 1 base, with 10 bases between. The germline V gene has CDR1 LGHNA and CDR2 YSLEER. This CDR3 contains 15 residues. Study-wide results and limits: PCR might show a preference for shorter templates, equally across patients and controls. Within patients, naive, central memory and Treg TCRB repertoires seemed more similar than within healthy donors. For Type 1 diabetes patients, all four CD4+ subsets carried TCRB CDR3s that were moderately but significantly shorter.

Expressed TCRB transcripts got sequenced, as all isolated RNA was reverse transcribed. The data were produced by immunoSEQ multiplex PCR, yet TCRdb's version contains in-frame clones alone and is incomplete. The sample has around 150,000 clones, about 63% seen once. This chain joins TRBV4-3 and TRBJ2-4; a possible D gene is TRBD2 (6 bases). The TCR was taken from a man aged 25 to 40 with type 1 diabetes. The sample comprised naive CD4+ T cells from blood. CDR3 in DNA: TGCGCCAGCAGCCAGGCCGGGACTGCCAAAAACATTCAGTACTTC. Protein: CASSQAGTAKNIQYF.